The 11 T cell receptor beta chains given below trace back to one sample, sequenced in a study of T cell responses to AZD1222 COVID-19 vaccine. Repertoires were generated with immunoSEQ multiplex PCR, while TCRdb's copy carries only in-frame clones and drops some. The sample holds about 140,000 clones; 80% to 90% are singletons and the top ten take 3% to 4.5%. Source: peripheral blood, taken on day 0 of AZD1222 vaccination. Receptors were obtained from an adult in good health.

The chain joins TRBV2 to TRBJ1-2, with D unclear. This CDR3 is 13 amino acids long. The V end lost 8 bases, the J end lost 3 bases, and 13 bases lay between the germline ends. The germline V gene encodes CDR1 SNHLY and CDR2 FYNNEI. As DNA, the CDR3 is TGTGCCAGCCCACGGGGAGGGTACTATGGCTACACCTTC. It is translated as CASPRGGYYGYTF.

The genes are TRBV29-1 and TRBJ2-1; 13 positions agree with TRBD2. V shed 4 bases and J 5 bases; nucleotides not matched to a gene: 5. The CDR3 runs to 15 residues. Germline V gives CDR1 SQVTM, CDR2 ANQGSEA. The CDR3 bases are TGCAGCGTTGTGACTAGCGGGAGGAACCACAATGAGCAGTTCTTC. Translation gives CSVVTSGRNHNEQFF.

V gene TRBV4-3 combines with J gene TRBJ2-1, with TRBD1 as a possible D gene (5 bases). The CDR3 extends over 17 amino acids. Germline CDR1 and CDR2: LGHNA and YSLEER. The ends were cut back, 0 bases at V and 2 bases at J, with 14 bases in the middle. The CDR3 region has the DNA TGCGCCAGCAGCCAAGATAAACAGGTAACCGCCTACAATGAGCAGTTCTTC. Encoded protein: CASSQDKQVTAYNEQFF.

The chain employs TRBV9 and TRBJ2-1; D may be TRBD1 (5 bases). CDR1 SGDLS and CDR2 YYNGEE come from the germline V gene. The CDR3 has 14 amino acids. V was shortened by 4 bases and J by 5 bases, with 13 bases between the two germline ends. The CDR3 loop is CASSPLWTNNEQFF. The CDR3 coding sequence is TGTGCCAGCAGCCCCCTCTGGACAAACAATGAGCAGTTCTTC.

The rearrangement links TRBV28 to TRBJ1-5; perhaps TRBD1 as D (6 bases). Germline lookup yields CDR1 MDHEN and CDR2 SYDVKM. The CDR3 sequence is 14 residues long. V lost 6 bases, J lost 2 bases, and 11 bases lay in between. The CDR3 spells CASSLGQGNQPQHF. The CDR3 bases are TGTGCCAGCAGCCTGGGACAAGGCAATCAGCCCCAGCATTTT.

The genes are TRBV4-2 and TRBJ2-2, with D perhaps TRBD2 (5 bases). The CDR3 extends over 16 amino acids. Germline V gene data show CDR1 as LGHNA and CDR2 as YNFKEQ. V was pared by 1 base and J by 4 bases, with 13 bases between. For the CDR3, the DNA is TGTGCCAGCAGCCAAGTGACCGGGAAGTTCACCGGGGAGCTGTTTTTT. The encoded protein is CASSQVTGKFTGELFF.

The chain uses TRBV7-9 and TRBJ1-5; D not certain. Germline V gives CDR1 SEHNR, CDR2 FQNEAQ (reference sequence). V dropped 4 bases and J dropped 1 base, with 5 bases sitting between them. The CDR3 covers 13 residues. This CDR3 reads CASSSDSNQPQHF. The CDR3 DNA is TGTGCCAGCAGCTCGGACAGCAATCAGCCCCAGCATTTT.

The J gene is TRBJ2-1, the V gene TRBV2; 10 bases line up with TRBD1. Germline V CDR1 and CDR2: SNHLY, FYNNEI. This CDR3 is 16 amino acids long. After removal of 3 bases from V and 7 bases from J, the junction contained 9 bases not matched to a gene. The CDR3 region is CASSDPGQGMVNEQFF. For the CDR3, the DNA is TGTGCCAGCAGTGACCCGGGACAGGGGATGGTGAATGAGCAGTTCTTC. The full variable domain, with the rest looked up from reference TRBV2 and TRBJ2-1, is EPEVTQTPSHQVTQMGQEVILRCVPISNHLYFYWYRQILGQKVEFLVSFYNNEISEKSEIFDDQFSVERPDGSNFTLKIRSTKLEDSAMYFCASSDPGQGMVNEQFFGPGTRLTVL.

This chain links TRBV10-1 with TRBJ1-4, with no clear D. This CDR3 contains 14 residues. V lost 8 bases, J lost 8 bases, and 18 bases lay in between. Germline-derived CDR1 and CDR2 are WNHNN and SYGVQD (reference sequence). CDR3 nucleotides: TGCGCCAGCGGGAACAGCGATCACGGGGAAAAACTGTTTTTT. The encoded protein is CASGNSDHGEKLFF.

The gene calls are TRBV7-8 and TRBJ1-5, with TRBD1 as a possible D gene (6 bases). The CDR3 covers 14 residues. The ends were cut back, 5 bases at V and 5 bases at J, with 13 bases in the middle. Germline V gives CDR1 SGHVS, CDR2 FQNEAQ. The CDR3 sequence is CASSRGQMYQPQHF. The CDR3, as DNA: TGTGCCAGCAGCCGAGGACAGATGTATCAGCCCCAGCATTTT.

The chain has TRBV29-1 and TRBJ2-3; D gene ambiguous. V was trimmed by 1 base and J by 1 base, leaving 9 bases between them. CDR3 length: 14 amino acids. CDR1 SQVTM and CDR2 ANQGSEA come from the germline V gene. The CDR3 nucleotides read TGCAGCGTTGAAGGCCCGGATGGCACAGATACGCAGTATTTT. This encodes CSVEGPDGTDTQYF.